Following are 12 T cell receptor beta chains from one sample sequenced in a study of patients and donors after allogeneic stem cell transplantation. Each CDR3 protein is one row after TCRdb ran MiXCR on the RT-PCR reads. The table records about a million distinct CDR3 sequences, roughly 18% of them present only once. Sequencing was performed on blood, either unsorted or a sorted T cell fraction (not recorded which). The source of these receptors is a human donor who was either an allogeneic HSCT recipient or a stem cell or donor lymphocyte infusion donor (not recorded which). It is not recorded whose cells these are; they may come from a transplant donor.

The chain uses TRBV7-2 and TRBJ1-1, with 7 bases fitting TRBD1. J gave up 4 bases and V 6 bases, and 8 bases lay outside the gene matches. CDR3 length equals 14 residues. Germline-derived CDR1 and CDR2 are SGHTA and FQGNSA. In DNA, the CDR3 is TGTGCCAGCAGGCCACAGGGGATAAGCACTGAAGCTTTCTTT. Its translation: CASRPQGISTEAFF.

The chain links TRBV18 to TRBJ2-7; D unclear. V shed 4 bases and J shed 0 bases, with 19 bases lying between them. Germline assignment: CDR1 KGHSH and CDR2 LQKENI. The CDR3 is made up of 17 amino acids. CDR3 DNA: TGTGCCAGCTCACTTCGTGTCGACGGAACCTACTCCTACGAGCAGTACTTC. Encoded protein: CASSLRVDGTYSYEQYF. The variable domain in full, completed from reference TRBV18 and TRBJ2-7, reads NAGVMQNPRHLVRRRGQEARLRCSPMKGHSHVYWYRQLPEEGLKFMVYLQKENIIDESGMPKERFSAEFPKEGPSILRIQQVVRGDSAAYFCASSLRVDGTYSYEQYFGPGTRLTVT.

The chain links TRBV2 to TRBJ2-7; tentative D call: TRBD1 (5 bases). The CDR3 has 14 residues. Trimming removed 1 base at V and 0 bases at J, with 7 bases between. The germline gives CDR1 SNHLY, CDR2 FYNNEI. CDR3 in amino acids: CASSEVTGSYEQYF. The CDR3 DNA reads as TGTGCCAGCAGTGAAGTCACAGGCTCCTACGAGCAGTACTTC.

The chain uses TRBV12-3 or TRBV12-4 and TRBJ2-1; TRBD2 matches 9 bases. CDR3 length equals 16 residues. The junction had 13 bases not matched to a gene; V was cut back by 4 bases and J by 9 bases. The CDR3 spells CASSWATAGGVGEQFF. The CDR3 coding sequence is TGTGCCAGCAGTTGGGCTACGGCGGGAGGGGTCGGTGAGCAGTTCTTC.

The chain has TRBV12-3 or TRBV12-4 and TRBJ1-3, with no clear D. Trimming took 2 bases from V and 0 from J, leaving 11 bases between them. The CDR3 loop spans 16 amino acids. The CDR3 DNA reads as TGTGCCAGCAGTTTAATGGCGGGCGGCTCTGGAAACACCATATATTTT. The encoded protein is CASSLMAGGSGNTIYF.

The table lists this clonotype with a few counts. The chain joins TRBV3-1 to TRBJ2-7; 7 bases match TRBD2. The CDR3 runs 14 residues. Germline CDR1 and CDR2: LGHDT and YNNKEL (reference sequence). The J segment lost 0 bases and the V segment lost 4 bases, leaving 3 bases of the junction unmatched. The CDR3 protein is CASSRAGSSYEQYF. The CDR3 DNA is TGTGCCAGCAGCCGAGCGGGATCCTCCTACGAGCAGTACTTC.

This clonotype was observed a handful of times. The chain is built from TRBV18 and TRBJ2-1; D may be TRBD2 (5 bases). The CDR3 is 14 residues long. CDR1 and CDR2 from the germline V gene are KGHSH and LQKENI. The V end was cut by 3 bases, the J end by 5 bases, with 11 bases between. This chain's CDR3 is CASSPGLENNEQFF. The CDR3 DNA follows: TGTGCCAGCTCACCTGGACTTGAGAACAATGAGCAGTTCTTC.

The genes are TRBV6-6 and TRBJ1-6; D call uncertain. Germline V lookup: CDR1 MNHNY, CDR2 SVGAGI (reference sequence). V was pared by 7 bases and J by 10 bases, with 8 bases between. This CDR3 is built from 11 residues. CDR3 nucleotides: TGTGCCAGCACCCCGGGGTCACCCCTCCACTTT. It yields the protein CASTPGSPLHF.

The chain is built from TRBV5-1 and TRBJ1-3; 7 bases are shared with TRBD1. Germline values: CDR1 SGHRS, CDR2 YFSETQ. V gave up 7 bases and J gave up 2 bases; unmatched junction bases: 6. CDR3 size: 14 residues. Written as DNA, the CDR3 is TGCGCCAGCGGCGGGGACAGCCCTGGAAACACCATATATTTT. Its translation: CASGGDSPGNTIYF.

This clonotype has a count of ten or more. The V call is TRBV12-3 or TRBV12-4, the J call TRBJ2-7, with TRBD1 identical over 11 bases. The CDR3 extends over 14 amino acids. V dropped 3 bases and J dropped 6; count of bases not matched to a gene: 4. The CDR3 DNA is TGTGCCAGCAGTTTGGGACAGGGGGGTTCCGAGCAGTACTTC. Translated, it gives CASSLGQGGSEQYF.

V usage is TRBV2 and J usage is TRBJ1-5, with D possibly TRBD1 on 6 matching bases. Germline CDR1 SNHLY, CDR2 FYNNEI. V gave up 5 bases and J gave up 7 bases, with 24 bases separating them. This CDR3 contains 17 residues. The CDR3 protein is CASSLQGGAKGRQPQHF. DNA for the CDR3: TGTGCCAGCAGTCTTCAAGGGGGGGCGAAGGGGAGGCAGCCCCAGCATTTT.

This clonotype was observed many times. The chain is built from TRBV27 and TRBJ2-7, with TRBD1 identical over 7 bases. Germline CDR1 MNHEY, CDR2 SMNVEV (reference sequence). Germline trimming cut 6 bases from V and 3 bases from J; bases unmatched to any gene: 11. The CDR3 has 15 residues. The CDR3 DNA follows: TGTGCCAGCAGAGCTCCGGGACAGAGATACTACGAGCAGTACTTC. It codes for CASRAPGQRYYEQYF.